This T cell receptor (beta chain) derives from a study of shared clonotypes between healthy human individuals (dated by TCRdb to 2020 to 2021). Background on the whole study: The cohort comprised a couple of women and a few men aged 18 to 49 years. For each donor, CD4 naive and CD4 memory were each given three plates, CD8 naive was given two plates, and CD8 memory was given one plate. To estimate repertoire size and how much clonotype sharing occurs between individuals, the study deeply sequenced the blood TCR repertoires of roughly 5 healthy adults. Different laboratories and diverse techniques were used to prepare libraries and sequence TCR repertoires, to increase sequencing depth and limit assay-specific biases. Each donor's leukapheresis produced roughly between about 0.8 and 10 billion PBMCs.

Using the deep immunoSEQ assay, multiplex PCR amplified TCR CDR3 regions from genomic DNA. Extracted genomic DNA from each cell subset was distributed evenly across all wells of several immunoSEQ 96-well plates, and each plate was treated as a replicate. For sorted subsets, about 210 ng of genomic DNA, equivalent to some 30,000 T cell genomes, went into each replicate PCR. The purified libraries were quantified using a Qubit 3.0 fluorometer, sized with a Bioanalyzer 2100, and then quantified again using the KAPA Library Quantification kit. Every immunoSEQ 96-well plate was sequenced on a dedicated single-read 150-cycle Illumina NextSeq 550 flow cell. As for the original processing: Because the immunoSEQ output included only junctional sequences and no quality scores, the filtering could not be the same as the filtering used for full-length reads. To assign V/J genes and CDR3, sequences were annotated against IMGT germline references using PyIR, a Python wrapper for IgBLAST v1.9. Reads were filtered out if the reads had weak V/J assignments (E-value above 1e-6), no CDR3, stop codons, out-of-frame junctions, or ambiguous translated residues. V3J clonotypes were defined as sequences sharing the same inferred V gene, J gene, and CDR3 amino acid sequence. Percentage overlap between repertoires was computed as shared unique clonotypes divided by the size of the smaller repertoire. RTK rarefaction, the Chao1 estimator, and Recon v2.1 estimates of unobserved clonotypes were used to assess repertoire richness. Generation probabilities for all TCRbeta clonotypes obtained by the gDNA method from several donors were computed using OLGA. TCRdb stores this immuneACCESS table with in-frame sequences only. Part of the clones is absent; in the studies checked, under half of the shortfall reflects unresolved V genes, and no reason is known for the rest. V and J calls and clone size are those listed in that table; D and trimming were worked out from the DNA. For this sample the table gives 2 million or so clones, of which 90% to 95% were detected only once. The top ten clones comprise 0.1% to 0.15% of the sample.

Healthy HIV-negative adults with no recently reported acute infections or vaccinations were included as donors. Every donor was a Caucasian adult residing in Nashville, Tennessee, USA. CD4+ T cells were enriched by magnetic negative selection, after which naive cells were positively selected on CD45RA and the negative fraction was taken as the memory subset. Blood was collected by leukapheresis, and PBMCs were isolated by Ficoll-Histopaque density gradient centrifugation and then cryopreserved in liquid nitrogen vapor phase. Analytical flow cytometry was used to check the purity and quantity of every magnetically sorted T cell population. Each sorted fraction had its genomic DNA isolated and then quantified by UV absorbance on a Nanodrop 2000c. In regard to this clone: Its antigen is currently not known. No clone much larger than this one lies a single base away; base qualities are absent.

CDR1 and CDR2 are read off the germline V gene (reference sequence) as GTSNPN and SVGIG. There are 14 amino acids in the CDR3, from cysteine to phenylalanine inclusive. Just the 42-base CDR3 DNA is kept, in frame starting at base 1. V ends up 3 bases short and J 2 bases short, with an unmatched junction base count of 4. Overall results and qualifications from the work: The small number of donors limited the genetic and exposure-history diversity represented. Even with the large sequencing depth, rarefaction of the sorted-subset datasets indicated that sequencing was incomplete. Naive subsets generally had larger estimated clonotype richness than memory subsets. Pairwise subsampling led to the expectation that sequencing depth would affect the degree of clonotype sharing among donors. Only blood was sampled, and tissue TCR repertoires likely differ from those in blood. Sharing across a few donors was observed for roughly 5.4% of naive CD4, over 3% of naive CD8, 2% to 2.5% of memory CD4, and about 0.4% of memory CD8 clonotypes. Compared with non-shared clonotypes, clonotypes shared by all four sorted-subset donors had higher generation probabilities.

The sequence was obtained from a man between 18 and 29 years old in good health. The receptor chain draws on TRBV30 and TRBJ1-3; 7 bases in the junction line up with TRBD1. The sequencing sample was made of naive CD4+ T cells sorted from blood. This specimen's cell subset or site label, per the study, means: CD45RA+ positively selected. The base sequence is TGTGCCTGGAGCGCCAGGGGGACTGGAAACACCATATATTTT. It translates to CAWSARGTGNTIYF.